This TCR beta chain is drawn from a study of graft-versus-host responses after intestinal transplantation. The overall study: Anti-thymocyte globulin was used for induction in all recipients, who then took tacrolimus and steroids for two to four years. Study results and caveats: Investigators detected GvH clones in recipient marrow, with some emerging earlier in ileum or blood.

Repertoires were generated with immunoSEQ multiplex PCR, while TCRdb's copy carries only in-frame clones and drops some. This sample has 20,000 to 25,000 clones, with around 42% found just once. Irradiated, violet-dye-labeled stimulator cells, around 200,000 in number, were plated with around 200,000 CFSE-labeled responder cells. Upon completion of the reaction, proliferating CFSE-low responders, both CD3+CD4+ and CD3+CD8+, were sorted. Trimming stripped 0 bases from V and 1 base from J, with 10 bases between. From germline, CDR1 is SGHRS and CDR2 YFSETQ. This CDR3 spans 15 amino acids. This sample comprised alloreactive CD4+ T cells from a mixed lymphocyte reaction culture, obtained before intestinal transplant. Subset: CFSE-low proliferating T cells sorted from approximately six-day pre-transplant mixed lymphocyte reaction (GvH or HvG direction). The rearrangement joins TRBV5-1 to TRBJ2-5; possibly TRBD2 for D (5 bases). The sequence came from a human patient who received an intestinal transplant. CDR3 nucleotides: TGCGCCAGCAGCTTGGCCCCGGGGATCCAAGAGACCCAGTACTTC. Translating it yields CASSLAPGIQETQYF.